This T cell receptor beta chain emerged from a study of human T cells and chemical hapten exposure. The overall study: Patch tests applied 0.01% DPC to the upper back and were scored after 6 days.

There are 17 residues in the CDR3. V lost 3 bases to trimming and J lost 0 bases, with 16 bases between them. Whole-study findings and limits: Expanded TCR counts at PT1 went up together with patch test score, a positive correlation.

The time point is: pre-sensitization, week 0. Specified treatment: therapeutic diphenylcyclopropenone sensitization with weekly scalp DPC. This clonotype occurred a few times. What it binds is unknown. TCRdb redid the calling of the RACE reads with MiXCR, one entry per CDR3 protein. The sample carries around 330,000 distinct CDR3 sequences, roughly 6% recorded once. The chain has TRBV12-3 or TRBV12-4 and TRBJ2-3; the D gene could be TRBD1 or TRBD2 (6 bases each). The TCR comes from a woman aged 18 to 35 with alopecia areata. Some clones in this sample may be carry-over from other donors' samples. This material consisted of whole blood, taken in connection with sensitization to the hapten diphenylcyclopropenone (DPC). The CDR3 sequence is CASSFLGGQLSTDTQYF. The DNA of the CDR3 is TGTGCCAGCAGTTTTTTGGGGGGCCAGCTTAGCACAGATACGCAGTATTTT.